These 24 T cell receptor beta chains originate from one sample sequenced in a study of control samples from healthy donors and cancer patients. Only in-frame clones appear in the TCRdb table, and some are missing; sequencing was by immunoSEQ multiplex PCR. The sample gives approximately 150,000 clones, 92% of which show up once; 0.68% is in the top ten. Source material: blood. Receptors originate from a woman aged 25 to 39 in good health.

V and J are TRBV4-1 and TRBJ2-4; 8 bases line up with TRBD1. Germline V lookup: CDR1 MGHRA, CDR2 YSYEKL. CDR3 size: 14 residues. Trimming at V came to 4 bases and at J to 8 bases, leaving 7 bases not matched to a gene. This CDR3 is CASSRQGRLYIQYF. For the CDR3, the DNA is TGCGCCAGCAGCCGACAGGGGAGGTTGTACATTCAGTACTTC.

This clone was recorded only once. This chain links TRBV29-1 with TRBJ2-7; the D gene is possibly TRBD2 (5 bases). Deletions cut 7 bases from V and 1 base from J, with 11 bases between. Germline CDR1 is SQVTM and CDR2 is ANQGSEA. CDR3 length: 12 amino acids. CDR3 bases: TGCAGCGCCATGGACTTGTCCTACGAGCAGTACTTC. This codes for CSAMDLSYEQYF.

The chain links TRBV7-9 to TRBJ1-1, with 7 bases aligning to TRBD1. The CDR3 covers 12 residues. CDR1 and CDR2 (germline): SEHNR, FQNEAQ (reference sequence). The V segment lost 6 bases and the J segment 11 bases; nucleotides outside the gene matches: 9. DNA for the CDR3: TGTGCCAGCAGTCCAAGACAGGGCAAGGCTTTCTTT. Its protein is CASSPRQGKAFF.

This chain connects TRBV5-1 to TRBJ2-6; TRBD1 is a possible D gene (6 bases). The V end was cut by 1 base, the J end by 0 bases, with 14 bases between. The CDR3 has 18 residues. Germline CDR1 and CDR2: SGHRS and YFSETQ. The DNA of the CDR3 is TGCGCCAGCAGCTTGACAGGGATCGGGCTCTCTGGGGCCAACGTCCTGACTTTC. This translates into CASSLTGIGLSGANVLTF.

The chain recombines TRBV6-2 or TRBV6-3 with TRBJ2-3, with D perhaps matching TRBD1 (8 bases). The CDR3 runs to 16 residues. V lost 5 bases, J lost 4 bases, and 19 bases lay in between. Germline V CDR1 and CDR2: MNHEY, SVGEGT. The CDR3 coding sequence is TGTGCCAGCAGTGATAGCGGACAGGGAGGGGCAGATACGCAGTATTTT. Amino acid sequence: CASSDSGQGGADTQYF.

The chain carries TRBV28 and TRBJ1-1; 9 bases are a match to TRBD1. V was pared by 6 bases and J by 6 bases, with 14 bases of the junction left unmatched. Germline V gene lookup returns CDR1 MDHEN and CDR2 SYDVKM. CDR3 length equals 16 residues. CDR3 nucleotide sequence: TGTGCCAGCAGCCCAACGAGGTACAGGGGGCGGCCTGAAGCTTTCTTT. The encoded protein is CASSPTRYRGRPEAFF.

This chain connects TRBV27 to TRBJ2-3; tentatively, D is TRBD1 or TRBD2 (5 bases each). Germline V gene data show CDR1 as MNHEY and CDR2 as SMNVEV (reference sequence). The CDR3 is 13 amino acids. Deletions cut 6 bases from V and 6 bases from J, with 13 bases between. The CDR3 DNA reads TGTGCCAGCAGCCCCGGGACCAGGGATACGCAGTATTTT. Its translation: CASSPGTRDTQYF.

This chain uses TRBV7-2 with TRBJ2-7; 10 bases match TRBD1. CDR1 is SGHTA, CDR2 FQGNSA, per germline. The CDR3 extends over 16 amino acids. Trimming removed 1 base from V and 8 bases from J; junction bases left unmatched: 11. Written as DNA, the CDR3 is TGTGCCAGCAGCTTAGAGATCGGGACAGGGGTTACGAAGCAGTACTTC. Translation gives CASSLEIGTGVTKQYF.

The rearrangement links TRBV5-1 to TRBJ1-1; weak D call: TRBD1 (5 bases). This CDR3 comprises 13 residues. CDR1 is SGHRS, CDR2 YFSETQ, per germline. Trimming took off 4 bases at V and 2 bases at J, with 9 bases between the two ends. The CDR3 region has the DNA TGCGCCAGCAGCGTTGACAGTAACACTGAAGCTTTCTTT. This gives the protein CASSVDSNTEAFF.

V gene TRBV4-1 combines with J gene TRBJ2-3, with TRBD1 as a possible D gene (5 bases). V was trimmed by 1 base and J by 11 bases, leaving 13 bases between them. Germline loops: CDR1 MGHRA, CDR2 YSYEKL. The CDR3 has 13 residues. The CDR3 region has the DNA TGCGCCAGCAGCCAAGGTTTAACAGGAAAGCAGTATTTT. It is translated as CASSQGLTGKQYF.

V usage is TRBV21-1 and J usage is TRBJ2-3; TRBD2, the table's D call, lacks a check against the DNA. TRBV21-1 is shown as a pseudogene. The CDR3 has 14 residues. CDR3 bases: TGTGCCAGCAGCAACGGGGGAGGCAGGGATACGCAGTATTTT. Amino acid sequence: CASSNGGGRDTQYF.

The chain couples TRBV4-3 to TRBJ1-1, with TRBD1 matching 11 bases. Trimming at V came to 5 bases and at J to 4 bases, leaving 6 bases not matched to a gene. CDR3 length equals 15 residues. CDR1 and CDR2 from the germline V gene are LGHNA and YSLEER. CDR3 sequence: CASSLSGTGGTEAFF. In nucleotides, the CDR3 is TGCGCCAGCAGCTTATCTGGGACAGGGGGCACTGAAGCTTTCTTT.

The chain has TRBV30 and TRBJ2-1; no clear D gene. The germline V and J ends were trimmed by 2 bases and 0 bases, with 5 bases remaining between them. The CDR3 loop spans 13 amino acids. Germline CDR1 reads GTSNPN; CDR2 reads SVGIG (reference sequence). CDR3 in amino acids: CAWSKSSYNEQFF. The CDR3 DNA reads TGTGCCTGGAGTAAGAGCTCCTACAATGAGCAGTTCTTC.

CDR3 nucleotides: TGTGCCAGCAGCTCCCGGCTTAGGGTCGGGGAGCTGTTTTTT. It codes for CASSSRLRVGELFF. This chain links TRBV5-8 with TRBJ2-2; no definite D call. Looked up from germline, CDR1 is SGHTS and CDR2 is YDEGEE. Between the trimmed V and J ends, which lost 3 bases and 7 bases, there was a span of 13 bases. CDR3 length: 14 amino acids.

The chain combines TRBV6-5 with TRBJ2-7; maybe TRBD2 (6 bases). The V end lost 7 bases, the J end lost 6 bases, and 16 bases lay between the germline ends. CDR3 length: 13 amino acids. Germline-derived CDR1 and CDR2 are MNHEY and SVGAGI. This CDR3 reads CASTMEGIVEQYF. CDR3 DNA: TGTGCCAGCACTATGGAGGGGATCGTCGAGCAGTACTTC.

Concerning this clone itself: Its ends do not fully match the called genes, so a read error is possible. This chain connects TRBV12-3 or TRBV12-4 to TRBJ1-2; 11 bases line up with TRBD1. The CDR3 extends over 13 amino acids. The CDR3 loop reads CAGRFGQGAGYTF. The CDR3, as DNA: TGTGCCGGCAGATTCGGACAGGGGGCTGGCTACACCTTC.

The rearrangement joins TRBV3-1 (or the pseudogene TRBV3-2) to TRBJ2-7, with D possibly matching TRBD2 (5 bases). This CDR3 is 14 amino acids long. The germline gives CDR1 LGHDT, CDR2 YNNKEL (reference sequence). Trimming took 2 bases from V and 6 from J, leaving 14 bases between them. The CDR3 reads CASSQTLTSFEQYF. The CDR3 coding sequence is TGTGCCAGCAGCCAAACCCTCACTAGTTTCGAGCAGTACTTC.

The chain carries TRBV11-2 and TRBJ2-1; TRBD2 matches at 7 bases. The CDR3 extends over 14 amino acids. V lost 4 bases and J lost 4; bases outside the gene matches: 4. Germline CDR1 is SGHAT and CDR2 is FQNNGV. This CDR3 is CASSWASGYNEQFF. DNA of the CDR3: TGTGCCAGCAGCTGGGCTAGCGGATACAATGAGCAGTTCTTC.

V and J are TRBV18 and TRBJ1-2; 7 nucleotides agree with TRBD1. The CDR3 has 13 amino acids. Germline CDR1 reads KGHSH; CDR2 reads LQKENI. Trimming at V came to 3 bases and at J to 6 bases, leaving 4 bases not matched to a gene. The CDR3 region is CASSPGQVHGYTF. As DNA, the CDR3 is TGTGCCAGCTCACCTGGACAGGTACATGGCTACACCTTC.

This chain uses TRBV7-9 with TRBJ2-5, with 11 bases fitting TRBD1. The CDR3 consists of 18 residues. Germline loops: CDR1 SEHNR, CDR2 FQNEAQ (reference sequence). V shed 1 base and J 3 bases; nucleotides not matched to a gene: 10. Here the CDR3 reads CASSLVQDRGRGEETQYF. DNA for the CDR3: TGTGCCAGCAGCTTAGTACAGGACAGGGGGCGCGGGGAAGAGACCCAGTACTTC. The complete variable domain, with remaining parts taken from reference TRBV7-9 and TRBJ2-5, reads DTGVSQNPRHKITKRGQNVTFRCDPISEHNRLYWYRQTLGQGPEFLTYFQNEAQLEKSRLLSDRFSAERPKGSFSTLEIQRTEQGDSAMYLCASSLVQDRGRGEETQYFGPGTRLLVL.

The CDR3 DNA reads as TGTGCCAGCAGTCTTATATGGCGGACAGGGATCCCTTACGAGCAGTACTTC. It is translated as CASSLIWRTGIPYEQYF. This chain connects TRBV28 to TRBJ2-7, with TRBD1 identical over 8 bases. CDR1 is MDHEN and CDR2 is SYDVKM in the germline V gene. The trim removed 5 bases at V and 4 bases at J, leaving 16 bases unmatched. This CDR3 has 17 amino acids.

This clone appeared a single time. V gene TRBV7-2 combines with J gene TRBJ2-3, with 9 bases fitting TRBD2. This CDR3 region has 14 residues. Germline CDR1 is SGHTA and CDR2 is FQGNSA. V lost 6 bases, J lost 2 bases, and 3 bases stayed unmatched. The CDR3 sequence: CASRAGGVTDTQYF. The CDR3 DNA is TGTGCCAGCAGGGCGGGAGGGGTCACAGATACGCAGTATTTT.

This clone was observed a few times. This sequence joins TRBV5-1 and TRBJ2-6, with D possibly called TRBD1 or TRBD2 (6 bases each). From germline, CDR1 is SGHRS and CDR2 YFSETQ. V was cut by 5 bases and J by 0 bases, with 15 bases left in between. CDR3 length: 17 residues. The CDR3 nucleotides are TGCGCCAGCAGTCTCAGGGGCGGGGACTCTGGGGCCAACGTCCTGACTTTC. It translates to CASSLRGGDSGANVLTF.

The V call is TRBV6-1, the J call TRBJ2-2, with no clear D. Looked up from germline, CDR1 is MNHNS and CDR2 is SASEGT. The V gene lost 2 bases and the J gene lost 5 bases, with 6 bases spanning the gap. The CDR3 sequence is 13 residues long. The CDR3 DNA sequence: TGTGCCAGCAGTGAATCTGGAACCGGGGAGCTGTTTTTT. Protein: CASSESGTGELFF.